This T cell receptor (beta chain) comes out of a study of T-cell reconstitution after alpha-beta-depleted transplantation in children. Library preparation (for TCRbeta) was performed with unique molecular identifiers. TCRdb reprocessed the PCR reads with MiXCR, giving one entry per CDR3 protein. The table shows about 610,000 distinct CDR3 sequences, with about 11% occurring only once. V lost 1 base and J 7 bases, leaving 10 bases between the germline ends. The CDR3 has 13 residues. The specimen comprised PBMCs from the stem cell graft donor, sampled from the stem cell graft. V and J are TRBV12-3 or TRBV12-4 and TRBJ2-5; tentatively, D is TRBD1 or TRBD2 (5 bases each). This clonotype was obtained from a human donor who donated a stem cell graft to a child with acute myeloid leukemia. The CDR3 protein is CASSLDLGATQYF. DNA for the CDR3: TGTGCCAGCAGTTTAGACCTCGGGGCGACCCAGTACTTC.